A selection of T cell receptor beta chains follows, all from one sample in a study of blood T cells in healthy people across ages. TCRdb re-called the 5' RACE reads with MiXCR, one entry per CDR3 protein. Of about 1.4 million distinct CDR3 sequences listed, approximately 59% are singletons. Sequenced: blood. Every receptor here comes from a man between 18 and 29 years old in good health. CDR3s include the opening cysteine and the closing phenylalanine or tryptophan. The order of the fields is J gene, V gene, D gene, clone size, CDR3 length, CDR3 protein, CDR3 DNA. D genes are given only for firm matches. A clone size is listed for some rows: how often the clone was seen (once, few, many), or a class if it is expanded.

>TRBJ2-1|TRBV29-1|TRBD2|.|13
CSPRLAGKDGQFF
TGCAGCCCTAGACTAGCGGGAAAGGACGGGCAGTTCTTC
>TRBJ1-1|TRBV12-3/TRBV12-4|TRBD1|.|15
CASSSVRQGNTEAFF
TGTGCCAGCAGTTCGGTACGACAGGGTAACACTGAAGCTTTCTTT
>TRBJ2-5|TRBV12-3/TRBV12-4|.|few|13
CASSLYLGETQYF
TGTGCCAGCAGTTTGTACCTCGGAGAGACCCAGTACTTC
>TRBJ2-4|TRBV9|.|few|18
CASSEKQDPYLAKNIQYF
TGTGCCAGCAGCGAGAAACAGGATCCCTATCTAGCCAAAAACATTCAGTACTTC
>TRBJ2-1|TRBV20-1|.|.|13
CSGRGGSYNEQFF
TGCAGTGGTAGGGGGGGCTCCTACAATGAGCAGTTCTTC
>TRBJ2-5|TRBV2|TRBD2|.|16
CASTQGLAGAQETQYF
TGTGCCAGCACTCAGGGACTAGCGGGGGCCCAAGAGACCCAGTACTTC
>TRBJ2-6|TRBV5-1|.|.|15
CASKPGFTGANVLTF
TGCGCCAGTAAGCCAGGGTTTACTGGGGCCAACGTCCTGACTTTC
>TRBJ1-1|TRBV6-2/TRBV6-3|.|few|15
CASSYSQESGTEAFF
TGTGCCAGCAGTTACTCGCAAGAGTCGGGCACTGAAGCTTTCTTT
>TRBJ1-2|TRBV6-5|TRBD1|.|17
CASSSHMNRDRDYGYTF
TGTGCCAGCAGTTCCCATATGAACCGGGACAGGGACTATGGCTACACCTTC
>TRBJ2-7|TRBV7-4|TRBD2|.|15
CASSHLTGGFWEQYF
TGTGCCAGCAGCCATCTGACGGGGGGGTTCTGGGAGCAGTACTTC